This T cell receptor beta chain was profiled in a study of blood T cell repertoires in COVID-19. Looking at the study overall: COVID-19 samples collected from the United States, Italy and Spain covered acute and convalescent phases. PBMCs, B-cell-depleted T cells, or T cells were the source of the cDNA or gDNA that made up the material.

Methods used by the authors: For nucleated cells, counts were estimated from reference gene primer amplification. Clones were read by immunoSEQ multiplex PCR, and TCRdb kept only the in-frame ones, dropping some. For V, J and clone size, that table is used; D and trimming come from the DNA. The table lists roughly 230,000 clones, about 91% of them singletons. This CDR3 has 18 amino acids. Germline CDR1 and CDR2: KGHDR and SFDVKD. J lost 7 bases, V lost 4 bases, and 16 bases had no gene match. The sample holds a few counts of this clone. This chain connects TRBV24-1 to TRBJ1-4; TRBD1 matches 8 bases. The TCR originated in a woman aged 40 to 49 who had recovered from COVID-19. The sequenced material came from peripheral blood. CDR3 sequence: CATSDAKPQGVGIEKLFF. The DNA for the CDR3 is TGTGCCACCAGTGACGCTAAACCACAGGGGGTAGGCATTGAAAAACTGTTTTTT.